Listed below are T cell receptor beta chains from one sample, sequenced in a study of shared clonotypes between healthy human individuals. The assay was immunoSEQ multiplex PCR, and TCRdb's table has in-frame clones only and misses some. The table lists about 1.1 million clones, about 80% of them singletons, with roughly 0.62% in the top ten. Specimen: memory CD4+ T cells from PBMCs. The source of these receptors is a man between 18 and 35 years old in good health. Some clones in this sample may be carry-over from other donors' samples. Both conserved end residues are part of each CDR3. Fields, in order: clone size, D gene, V gene, J gene, CDR3 DNA, CDR3 protein. The D gene is left open where the match is weak. The size field is filled for only some rows; it gives once, few, many or a size class.

abundance: .
d_gene: TRBD2
v_gene: TRBV10-3
j_gene: TRBJ2-1
CDR3nt: TGTGCCATCAGGGGTTTCGGGACTAGCGGGAGGGGGGTCAATGAGCAGTTCTTC
CDR3aa: CAIRGFGTSGRGVNEQFF

abundance: .
d_gene: TRBD1
v_gene: TRBV6-1
j_gene: TRBJ1-4
CDR3nt: TGTGCCAGCAGGACAGGGTTGGTGGATGAAAAACTGTTTTTT
CDR3aa: CASRTGLVDEKLFF

abundance: .
d_gene: .
v_gene: TRBV27
j_gene: TRBJ1-2
CDR3nt: TGTGCCAGCAGTTTAAAGCGCCAGGGGACCGGCTACACCTTC
CDR3aa: CASSLKRQGTGYTF

abundance: .
d_gene: TRBD1
v_gene: TRBV7-9
j_gene: TRBJ1-2
CDR3nt: TGTGCCAGCAGCTCTACGACAGGGGGGTACGGCTACACCTTC
CDR3aa: CASSSTTGGYGYTF

abundance: few
d_gene: .
v_gene: TRBV12-1
j_gene: TRBJ1-1
CDR3nt: TGTGCCAGCAGCCCCCGGAGGAAAGAAGCTTTCTTT
CDR3aa: CASSPRRKEAFF

abundance: .
d_gene: TRBD1
v_gene: TRBV5-1
j_gene: TRBJ1-5
CDR3nt: TGCGCCAGCAGCTTCGGGACAGGTAATCAGCCCCAGCATTTT
CDR3aa: CASSFGTGNQPQHF

abundance: few
d_gene: TRBD1
v_gene: TRBV11-3
j_gene: TRBJ2-5
CDR3nt: TGTGCCAGCAGCGCCTGGGACAGGCAAGAGACCCAGTACTTC
CDR3aa: CASSAWDRQETQYF

abundance: .
d_gene: .
v_gene: TRBV6-5
j_gene: TRBJ1-1
CDR3nt: TGTGCCAGCATGGTGAGCAGGGACACTGAAGCTTTCTTT
CDR3aa: CASMVSRDTEAFF

abundance: .
d_gene: .
v_gene: TRBV5-1
j_gene: TRBJ2-1
CDR3nt: TGCGCCAGCAGCTTGGGCGGACATGAGCAGTTCTTC
CDR3aa: CASSLGGHEQFF

abundance: many
d_gene: .
v_gene: TRBV6-1
j_gene: TRBJ1-2
CDR3nt: TGTGCCAGCAGTGAGGCGGGATCCTATGGCTACACCTTC
CDR3aa: CASSEAGSYGYTF

abundance: .
d_gene: TRBD1
v_gene: TRBV6-6
j_gene: TRBJ1-5
CDR3nt: TGTGCCAGCGTACCCAACAGGGGGCGAGAGCCCCAGCATTTT
CDR3aa: CASVPNRGREPQHF

abundance: few
d_gene: .
v_gene: TRBV27
j_gene: TRBJ1-2
CDR3nt: TGTGCCAGCAGTTTATCGGGGGCGGTGGGCTATGGCTACACCTTC
CDR3aa: CASSLSGAVGYGYTF

abundance: .
d_gene: .
v_gene: TRBV10-1
j_gene: TRBJ1-1
CDR3nt: TGCGCCAGCAGTGAACTGAGGAACACTGAAGCTTTCTTT
CDR3aa: CASSELRNTEAFF

abundance: .
d_gene: .
v_gene: TRBV5-1
j_gene: TRBJ1-5
CDR3nt: TGCGCCAGCAGCTTGTGGGGGGAAAGCAATCAGCCCCAGCATTTT
CDR3aa: CASSLWGESNQPQHF

abundance: .
d_gene: .
v_gene: TRBV7-2
j_gene: TRBJ2-7
CDR3nt: TGTGCCAGCAGCTTAGGATCGTCTAGCTCCTACGAGCAGTACTTC
CDR3aa: CASSLGSSSSYEQYF

abundance: .
d_gene: TRBD1
v_gene: TRBV6-6
j_gene: TRBJ1-2
CDR3nt: TGTGCCAGCAGTTACTCCCGGGACAGTAATGGCTACACCTTC
CDR3aa: CASSYSRDSNGYTF

abundance: .
d_gene: .
v_gene: TRBV5-4
j_gene: TRBJ1-2
CDR3nt: TGTGCCAGCAGCTTGGCCTGGTGGGACTATGGCTACACCTTC
CDR3aa: CASSLAWWDYGYTF

abundance: .
d_gene: .
v_gene: TRBV5-1
j_gene: TRBJ1-1
CDR3nt: TGCGCCAGCAGAGAAGGTGGGTCGATCGCTGAAGCTTTCTTT
CDR3aa: CASREGGSIAEAFF

abundance: .
d_gene: .
v_gene: TRBV5-1
j_gene: TRBJ2-7
CDR3nt: TGCGCCAGTTCGCCCCTACCCCTTTTAGAGCAGTACTTC
CDR3aa: CASSPLPLLEQYF

abundance: .
d_gene: TRBD2
v_gene: TRBV10-1
j_gene: TRBJ2-1
CDR3nt: TGCGCCAGCAGGCCCCGGCTAGCGGCTGATTACAATGAGCAGTTCTTC
CDR3aa: CASRPRLAADYNEQFF

abundance: .
d_gene: TRBD2
v_gene: TRBV2
j_gene: TRBJ2-1
CDR3nt: TGTGCCAGCAGGGGGGGAGGGAGTTACAATGAGCAGTTCTTC
CDR3aa: CASRGGGSYNEQFF

abundance: .
d_gene: .
v_gene: TRBV4-2
j_gene: TRBJ1-1
CDR3nt: TGTGCCAGCAGCCAAGATTCCCAGGGCACTGAAGCTTTCTTT
CDR3aa: CASSQDSQGTEAFF

abundance: .
d_gene: TRBD1
v_gene: TRBV5-1
j_gene: TRBJ2-3
CDR3nt: TGCGCCAGCTGGACAGGGGTCCCCACAGATACGCAGTATTTT
CDR3aa: CASWTGVPTDTQYF

abundance: .
d_gene: .
v_gene: TRBV28
j_gene: TRBJ1-2
CDR3nt: TGTGCCAGCAGTTTAAGACCGAAGTTTTATGGCTACACCTTC
CDR3aa: CASSLRPKFYGYTF

abundance: .
d_gene: .
v_gene: TRBV5-6
j_gene: TRBJ1-2
CDR3nt: TGTGCCAGCAGCTCCGGATACAGCGGCTACACCTTC
CDR3aa: CASSSGYSGYTF

abundance: .
d_gene: TRBD1
v_gene: TRBV5-1
j_gene: TRBJ2-1
CDR3nt: TGCGCCAGCAGCTTGGGGACAGGGGGTGGCAACAATGAGCAGTTCTTC
CDR3aa: CASSLGTGGGNNEQFF

abundance: .
d_gene: TRBD2
v_gene: TRBV30
j_gene: TRBJ2-1
CDR3nt: TGTGCCTGGAGTTGGGGGGGTTACAATGAGCAGTTCTTC
CDR3aa: CAWSWGGYNEQFF

abundance: few
d_gene: .
v_gene: TRBV6-5
j_gene: TRBJ1-2
CDR3nt: TGTGCCAGTACCCTTGGCTCGGGGAACTATGGCTACACCTTC
CDR3aa: CASTLGSGNYGYTF

abundance: .
d_gene: TRBD1
v_gene: TRBV5-4
j_gene: TRBJ2-7
CDR3nt: TGTGCCAGCAGCACAGACAGGGGCGGTGAGCAGTACTTC
CDR3aa: CASSTDRGGEQYF

abundance: .
d_gene: .
v_gene: TRBV19
j_gene: TRBJ1-4
CDR3nt: TGTGCCAGTAGTCAGAGACGGGGCAGCTCCGAAAAACTGTTTTTT
CDR3aa: CASSQRRGSSEKLFF

abundance: .
d_gene: TRBD2
v_gene: TRBV15
j_gene: TRBJ2-4
CDR3nt: TGTGCCACCAGACCGGGGGGGGCCCGGGAAAACATTCAGTACTTC
CDR3aa: CATRPGGARENIQYF

abundance: few
d_gene: .
v_gene: TRBV4-1
j_gene: TRBJ1-2
CDR3nt: TGCGCCAGCAGCCAAGCAGGATATACTGGCTACACCTTC
CDR3aa: CASSQAGYTGYTF

abundance: many
d_gene: TRBD1
v_gene: TRBV2
j_gene: TRBJ1-2
CDR3nt: TGTGCCAGCAGTGGGTCACCAGGGGGCGTTCGTGGCTACACCTTC
CDR3aa: CASSGSPGGVRGYTF

abundance: .
d_gene: .
v_gene: TRBV5-6
j_gene: TRBJ2-1
CDR3nt: TGTGCCAGCAGCTTAAAGGGGCGGTCCTACAATGAGCAGTTCTTC
CDR3aa: CASSLKGRSYNEQFF

abundance: .
d_gene: .
v_gene: TRBV2
j_gene: TRBJ1-2
CDR3nt: TGTGCCAGCCGTTCATTTCAAGGCGGGTATGGCTACACCTTC
CDR3aa: CASRSFQGGYGYTF

abundance: .
d_gene: .
v_gene: TRBV28
j_gene: TRBJ1-3
CDR3nt: TGTGCCAGCAGTCCCCGTACTTCTGGAAACACCATATATTTT
CDR3aa: CASSPRTSGNTIYF

abundance: once
d_gene: .
v_gene: TRBV15
j_gene: TRBJ1-3
CDR3nt: TGTGCCACCAGCAGAGATAAGGCCCTGAGGAGCGGAAACACCATATATTTT
CDR3aa: CATSRDKALRSGNTIYF

abundance: .
d_gene: .
v_gene: TRBV19
j_gene: TRBJ1-1
CDR3nt: TGTGCCAGTGCGGGGGTGTTTGCCACTGAAGCTTTCTTT
CDR3aa: CASAGVFATEAFF

abundance: .
d_gene: TRBD1
v_gene: TRBV4-3
j_gene: TRBJ1-2
CDR3nt: TGCGCCAGCAGCCAGGCGACAGGGGCCCAGTATGGCTACACCTTC
CDR3aa: CASSQATGAQYGYTF

abundance: few
d_gene: .
v_gene: TRBV28
j_gene: TRBJ2-7
CDR3nt: TGTGCCAGCAGCATATCCGGGACCGTATACGAGCAGTACTTC
CDR3aa: CASSISGTVYEQYF

abundance: once
d_gene: .
v_gene: TRBV5-1
j_gene: TRBJ2-5
CDR3nt: TGCGCCAGCAGCTTGGTTCCGGGGTCCACGGGAGAGACCCAGTACTTC
CDR3aa: CASSLVPGSTGETQYF

abundance: few
d_gene: TRBD1
v_gene: TRBV7-2
j_gene: TRBJ2-3
CDR3nt: TGTGCCAGCAGCTTAAGGGGACAGCCCACAGATACGCAGTATTTT
CDR3aa: CASSLRGQPTDTQYF

abundance: .
d_gene: .
v_gene: TRBV2
j_gene: TRBJ2-7
CDR3nt: TGTGCCAGCAGTGACATAGGAGGCAAGGGAGTGATTGAGCAGTACTTC
CDR3aa: CASSDIGGKGVIEQYF

abundance: .
d_gene: .
v_gene: TRBV7-9
j_gene: TRBJ2-1
CDR3nt: TGTGCCAGCAGCTTGAAGGGCAGCCCCTACAATGAGCAGTTCTTC
CDR3aa: CASSLKGSPYNEQFF

abundance: .
d_gene: TRBD1
v_gene: TRBV28
j_gene: TRBJ1-3
CDR3nt: TGTGCCAGCAGTGACAGGGGGGGGACTGGAAACACCATATATTTT
CDR3aa: CASSDRGGTGNTIYF

abundance: .
d_gene: .
v_gene: TRBV28
j_gene: TRBJ1-5
CDR3nt: TGTGCCAGCAGCATCGGGCCAATTATTCAGCCCCAGCATTTT
CDR3aa: CASSIGPIIQPQHF

abundance: .
d_gene: .
v_gene: TRBV14
j_gene: TRBJ2-1
CDR3nt: TGTGCCAGCAGCCACTGGAATGAGCAGTTCTTC
CDR3aa: CASSHWNEQFF

abundance: .
d_gene: .
v_gene: TRBV28
j_gene: TRBJ2-2
CDR3nt: TGTGCCAGCAGAGCCTACCCTGCAGGATTGACCGGGGAGCTGTTTTTT
CDR3aa: CASRAYPAGLTGELFF

abundance: .
d_gene: .
v_gene: TRBV5-4
j_gene: TRBJ2-7
CDR3nt: TGTGCCAGCAGCACGATCAGTAAGCCGGGGGAGCAGTACTTC
CDR3aa: CASSTISKPGEQYF

abundance: .
d_gene: TRBD1
v_gene: TRBV15
j_gene: TRBJ2-5
CDR3nt: TGTGCCACCAGCAGAGGAACAGGGGCAAAAGAGACCCAGTACTTC
CDR3aa: CATSRGTGAKETQYF

abundance: .
d_gene: TRBD1
v_gene: TRBV5-4
j_gene: TRBJ1-2
CDR3nt: TGTGCCAGCAGCCCCGGGACAGGCAACTATGGCTACACCTTC
CDR3aa: CASSPGTGNYGYTF

abundance: .
d_gene: TRBD2
v_gene: TRBV18
j_gene: TRBJ2-1
CDR3nt: TGTGCCAGCTCACCTACGACTAGCGGAAACTACAATGAGCAGTTCTTC
CDR3aa: CASSPTTSGNYNEQFF

abundance: .
d_gene: TRBD2
v_gene: TRBV10-3
j_gene: TRBJ2-1
CDR3nt: TGTGCCATCAGTGATAACAGCGGGAGGCGTTACAATGAGCAGTTCTTC
CDR3aa: CAISDNSGRRYNEQFF

abundance: .
d_gene: TRBD1
v_gene: TRBV4-2
j_gene: TRBJ2-5
CDR3nt: TGTGCCAGCAGCCAAGGGGACAGGGTCGGAGAGACCCAGTACTTC
CDR3aa: CASSQGDRVGETQYF

abundance: .
d_gene: .
v_gene: TRBV25-1
j_gene: TRBJ1-4
CDR3nt: TGTGCCAGCAGTGAATATACTGGGGGAAACGAAAAACTGTTTTTT
CDR3aa: CASSEYTGGNEKLFF

abundance: .
d_gene: TRBD1
v_gene: TRBV6-5
j_gene: TRBJ1-1
CDR3nt: TGTGCCAGCAGCTCGGGGAGGGGGCCTATCACTGAAGCTTTCTTT
CDR3aa: CASSSGRGPITEAFF

abundance: once
d_gene: .
v_gene: TRBV6-5
j_gene: TRBJ2-1
CDR3nt: TGTGCCAGCAGTTACGCGGTAAACTACAATGAGCAGTTCTTC
CDR3aa: CASSYAVNYNEQFF